The clone carrying this T cell receptor (beta chain) was recorded at least ten times. RNA transcripts were the template for amplifying TCR beta CDR3 regions. TCR CDR3 regions were first amplified by RT-PCR with HTBI primers. TCRdb itself ran the multiplex PCR reads through MiXCR, one entry per CDR3 protein. The data contain about 840,000 distinct CDR3 sequences, about 38% of them singletons. This entry is derived from a study of T cells in Graves' hyperthyroidism and ophthalmopathy. Absence of ophthalmopathy progression within 18 months defined stable Graves' hyperthyroidism. The authors obtained PBMCs from about 9.5 ml of fresh peripheral blood. Germline V gene data show CDR1 as SGHTA and CDR2 as FQGNSA. This CDR3 spans 12 amino acids. Germline trimming cut 5 bases from V and 5 bases from J; bases unmatched to any gene: 3.

The sample comprised blood. This rearrangement joins TRBV7-2 to TRBJ2-7, with 7 bases lining up with TRBD1. The clonotype was recovered from a man between 18 and 29 years old with Graves' hyperthyroidism. Here the CDR3 DNA reads TGTGCCAGCAGCAAGACAGGGAACGAGCAGTACTTC. Its translation is CASSKTGNEQYF.